These 12 T cell receptor beta chains were sequenced from one sample in a study of blood T cell repertoires in COVID-19 (dated by TCRdb to between 2020 and 2021). Libraries were constructed by the immunoSEQ multiplex PCR assay. Held by TCRdb, this immuneACCESS table contains in-frame sequences only and omits some clones. Under half of the omission traces to an unresolved V gene where checked; the cause of the rest is unknown. In this sample the table shows under 250,000 clones, 70% to 90% of which occur a single time. The ten largest clones capture about 2.5% of the sample. Material: peripheral blood. These receptors all come from a woman in her seventies with COVID-19, enrolled during active disease.

The rearrangement uses TRBV7-9 and TRBJ1-2; 10 nucleotides align to TRBD1. The CDR3 runs to 14 residues. V dropped 5 bases and J dropped 5; count of bases not matched to a gene: 5. Per the germline V gene, CDR1 is SEHNR and CDR2 is FQNEAQ (reference sequence). The CDR3 here is CASSPTGGWYGYTF. In DNA form, the CDR3 reads TGTGCCAGCAGCCCGACAGGGGGCTGGTATGGCTACACCTTC. Full variable domain (remainder filled in from reference TRBV7-9 and TRBJ1-2): DTGVSQNPRHKITKRGQNVTFRCDPISEHNRLYWYRQTLGQGPEFLTYFQNEAQLEKSRLLSDRFSAERPKGSFSTLEIQRTEQGDSAMYLCASSPTGGWYGYTFGSGTRLTVV.

This chain joins TRBV5-1 and TRBJ1-2; D is possibly TRBD1 (6 bases). V was clipped by 4 bases and J by 1 base, with 14 bases between them. This CDR3 has 15 amino acids. Germline CDR1 is SGHRS and CDR2 is YFSETQ. Written as DNA, the CDR3 is TGCGCCAGCAGCCCACAGGGATCTCTTAACTATGGCTACACCTTC. Protein sequence: CASSPQGSLNYGYTF.

In its sample, this clone was seen once. The chain combines TRBV7-9 with TRBJ2-2; D is possibly TRBD2 (6 bases). This CDR3 is 16 amino acids long. V lost 5 bases to trimming and J lost 1 base, with 14 bases between them. Germline lookup yields CDR1 SEHNR and CDR2 FQNEAQ (reference sequence). CDR3 in DNA: TGTGCCAGCAGCCTCATGGGGGGTCAGAACACCGGGGAGCTGTTTTTT. As protein: CASSLMGGQNTGELFF.

The count of this clone is one. This CDR3 is CASSSYPGTENSPLHF. CDR3 in DNA: TGTGCCAGCAGCTCATACCCAGGGACAGAGAATTCACCCCTCCACTTT. The rearrangement joins TRBV5-8 to TRBJ1-6; TRBD1 aligns across 7 bases. The V and J ends lost 3 bases and 7 bases, in that order; junction bases with no gene match: 10. The CDR3 spans 16 residues. CDR1 is SGHTS, CDR2 YDEGEE, per germline.

This chain links TRBV5-4 with TRBJ1-2, with 8 nucleotides matching TRBD1. V shed 5 bases and J 3 bases; nucleotides not matched to a gene: 6. The CDR3 runs to 14 residues. Germline V lookup: CDR1 SGHNT, CDR2 YYREEE (reference sequence). CDR3 DNA sequence: TGTGCCAGCAGTGTGGCAGGGGGCGACTATGGCTACACCTTC. It translates to CASSVAGGDYGYTF.

The V gene is TRBV11-2, the J gene TRBJ1-6; no definite D call. CDR3 length equals 16 residues. From germline, CDR1 is SGHAT and CDR2 FQNNGV. Deletions cut 1 base from V and 4 bases from J, with 11 bases between. CDR3 DNA sequence: TGTGCCAGCAGCTTAGGGGCTCAGCCTTATAATTCACCCCTCCACTTT. It yields the protein CASSLGAQPYNSPLHF.

Only one count was recorded for this clone. V and J are TRBV4-2 and TRBJ1-4; 10 nucleotides line up with TRBD1. The ends lost 1 base at V and 15 bases at J; junction bases unmatched: 5. CDR1 is LGHNA and CDR2 is YNFKEQ in the germline V gene. The CDR3 extends over 13 amino acids. The CDR3 sequence is CASSQAPDRGVFF. CDR3 coding DNA: TGTGCCAGCAGCCAAGCCCCGGACAGGGGGGTGTTTTTT.

V gene TRBV19 combines with J gene TRBJ2-2; D call uncertain. Germline values: CDR1 LNHDA, CDR2 SQIVND (reference sequence). V was clipped by 3 bases and J by 0 bases, with 5 bases between them. This CDR3 contains 14 residues. CDR3: CASSISPNTGELFF. CDR3 nucleotides: TGTGCCAGTAGTATCTCCCCGAACACCGGGGAGCTGTTTTTT. The full variable domain, completed using reference TRBV19 and TRBJ2-2, is DGGITQSPKYLFRKEGQNVTLSCEQNLNHDAMYWYRQDPGQGLRLIYYSQIVNDFQKGDIAEGYSVSREKKESFPLTVTSAQKNPTAFYLCASSISPNTGELFFGEGSRLTVL.

The rearrangement joins TRBV5-4 to TRBJ1-4, with D uncertain. Trimming removed 4 bases at V and 11 bases at J, with 18 bases between. The CDR3 loop spans 14 amino acids. The V gene's germline CDR1 is SGHNT and CDR2 YYREEE (reference sequence). The CDR3 DNA is TGTGCCAGCAGCCCGAGCTCTGAGGGTGGGAAACTGTTTTTT. This gives the protein CASSPSSEGGKLFF.

The chain carries TRBV23-1 and TRBJ1-1; a possible D gene is TRBD1 (6 bases). TRBV23-1 is treated as an ORF (open reading frame) with a function not yet certain. Trimming took off 3 bases at V and 1 base at J, with 12 bases between the two ends. The CDR3 extends over 15 amino acids. In nucleotides, the CDR3 is TGCGCCAGCAGTCACTCCTCCAGGGGGAACACTGAAGCTTTCTTT. Its protein is CASSHSSRGNTEAFF.

This chain links TRBV6-1 with TRBJ1-1; D is possibly TRBD1 (6 bases). CDR1 MNHNS and CDR2 SASEGT come from the germline V gene. The CDR3 has 15 amino acids. Deletions cut 5 bases from V and 4 bases from J, with 17 bases between. This CDR3 reads CASSSQGNLGTEAFF. The CDR3 DNA sequence: TGTGCCAGCAGTTCTCAGGGGAACCTTGGCACTGAAGCTTTCTTT.

This clone has just a few counts. The chain is built from TRBV11-1 and TRBJ1-5; 7 positions match TRBD1. Germline V gene sequence: CDR1 SGHAT, CDR2 FQDESV (reference sequence). The CDR3 is 13 residues long. The junction had 3 bases not matched to a gene; V was cut back by 5 bases and J by 5 bases. CDR3 protein: CASSPGTDQPQHF. In nucleotides, the CDR3 is TGTGCCAGCAGCCCTGGGACAGATCAGCCCCAGCATTTT.